This T cell receptor beta chain was obtained from a study of cytomegalovirus exposure and HLA in healthy donors (dated by TCRdb to between 2016 and 2019). Study-level background: In an earlier analysis of under 600 of the donors, around 290 Gb of sequence data and approximately 100 million unique TCR beta sequences from 180 million or so T cells were reported. An early release that covered roughly 600 HLA-typed donors contained approximately 320 gigabases of sequencing data and approximately 85 million unique TCR sequences. The genetic ancestry cluster associated with self-reported Caucasian donors included 81% of the 300 to 450 genotyped donors. The study aimed to test whether cataloging public T cell receptors could reveal signatures of past pathogen exposure. Using immunosequencing, the study profiled T cell repertoires from 500 to 800 subjects and related those repertoires to cytomegalovirus serostatus. A separate validation cohort of some 130 different subjects was used in addition to the approximately 700-subject first cohort. The study combined high-throughput TCR immunosequencing, statistical association of individual TCRs with disease status, and machine learning to predict cytomegalovirus infection status. A later analysis re-examined previously published TCR beta repertoires from 500 to 700 donors and added high-resolution HLA genotyping to investigate patterns of TCR occurrence. The later analysis used no new phenotypic data to find candidate immune exposures, relying instead on TCR beta sequences and their occurrence across donors. An earlier analysis of some 500 of the donors applied high-throughput TCR beta sequencing to assess whether each TCR beta V gene segment acted as functional or pseudogenic. Donor age, sex, ethnicity and CMV serostatus were collected together with the repertoire data. Genome-wide SNP genotypes for about 60% of the 666 donors were used in a later genetic analysis, which treated that subset as a discovery cohort. All discovery cohort repertoires had been generated using a single sequencing platform. Both class I and class II loci were covered by HLA typing, at four-digit resolution. Typing coverage differed by locus: A, B, C, DRB1 and DQB1 were typed in about 620-640 donors, DQA1 in roughly 510, DPA1 in nearly 610, and DPB1 in 450 to 480. Several DR-DQ haplotypes were treated as single units for association and clustering because of strong linkage in the cohort. On average, roughly 240,000 unique TCR beta nucleotide sequences were sequenced per donor among fewer than 500 genotyped donors of the cohort, with roughly 19% of those sequences being non-productive. Broader findings and caveats from the paper: In a later genetic analysis, fewer N-insertions in productive TCRs were reported among donors in an Asian-associated ancestry cluster than the approximately 630-donor mean. Correlated functional status among segregating V segments might reflect linkage disequilibrium, but an unknown experimental factor could not be ruled out. An earlier analysis of approximately 500 of the donors showed that most TCR beta V segments appeared in productive rearrangements either about 87% or about 30% of the time, which broadly matched IMGT annotations. Most TCR sequences were seen in very few donors, while some public TCRs were found in many individuals. In vitro tests confirmed that three of the cytomegalovirus-associated TCR beta chains recognize cytomegalovirus antigens. In a later genetic analysis, a missense DCLRE1C variant was associated with V-gene and J-gene trimming of TCR beta chains, and the association was replicated in an independent cohort. According to a later analysis, TCR association rates differed among HLA loci, with DRB1 alleles showing the most associated TCRs and HLA-C alleles showing the fewest. For the cohort, immune exposure information was limited to CMV serostatus. The authors suggested that the approach could potentially be generalized to other disease states and immunological phenotypes. A later analysis found that most CMV-associated TCR beta chains appeared HLA-restricted, with HLA associations seemingly driven largely by CMV exposure. At a false discovery rate of 0.05, a later analysis linked about 16,000 TCR beta sequences to specific HLA alleles. A further reported finding was that TCR beta sequences accurately predicted the HLA-A and HLA-B alleles for most subjects in the first cohort. A total of 164 TCR beta chains were listed by the study as associated with cytomegalovirus. A cluster of highly shared sequence variants was judged likely to represent a technical artifact of the sequencing pipeline. The cohort was sequenced for TCR beta chains only, and without alpha or paired-chain data the features that could be detected were limited. Because HLA typing was unavailable for some donors at each locus, only the typed subset was used in association tests. A later analysis reported that several top co-occurrence clusters appeared linked to parvovirus B19, influenza, CMV and Epstein-Barr virus. Roughly uniform sequencing depth across donors was assumed in presence/absence analyses, although this assumption may not hold. When HLA alleles, especially DR and DQ, strongly co-occurred, TCR associations were difficult to assign to individual alleles. The classifier was reported to diagnose cytomegalovirus status with high specificity and sensitivity in both the original cohort and the validation cohort. Seventeen rarely observed V segments, including chromosome 9 orphons, were excluded from the earlier analysis of some 590 of the donors because counts were too low. In a later analysis, HLA-associated TCR beta chains showed more clonal expansion and lower generation probabilities than non-associated chains that were equally common.

Libraries were constructed by the immunoSEQ multiplex PCR assay. A mixture of 60 forward primers for TCR Vbeta segments and 13 reverse primers for TCR Jbeta segments was used in the multiplex PCR. A multiplex PCR assay on genomic DNA amplified the CDR3 region of rearranged TCR beta genes. On the Illumina HiSeq System, the amplified TCR beta libraries were sequenced as 87-base-pair reads. As for how the authors treated the data: A later analysis tallied roughly 78 million unique TCR beta chains across the 640 or so repertoires, and about 12 million of those chains were shared by two or more donors. Raw reads were error-corrected and collapsed into unique sequences by a nearest-neighbor algorithm in which closely related sequences were merged to remove PCR and sequencing errors. CDR3 sequences were aligned to IMGT reference sequences to assign V, D and J gene segments. For a sequence to be retained, at least a six-nucleotide match to both a V gene segment and a J gene segment was required. Rearrangements were called productive when the CDR3 lacked stop codons and stayed in frame with V and J; all others were non-productive. Following IMGT convention, CDR3 was defined as the stretch from the second conserved V-encoded cysteine to the conserved J-encoded phenylalanine. In an earlier analysis of roughly 610 of the donors, sequences lacking an unambiguous match to a single V gene segment were excluded. In an earlier analysis of approximately 590 of the donors, a V segment was called functional when productive rearrangements were above 56.7%, and segregating when the standard deviation between donors exceeded 5%. To diagnose cytomegalovirus status from the catalog of TCR beta chain sequences, a statistical classification framework was built. V and J gene assignment, in a later analysis, came from comparing TCR nucleotide sequences with IMGT/GENE-DB human TR gene sequences. Using the TCRdist pipeline, a later analysis assigned CDR3 sequences along with most-parsimonious VDJ recombination scenarios. In a later analysis, each TCR beta chain was defined by its CDR3 amino acid sequence together with its V-gene family, and reads lacking a unique V-gene family were excluded. As a way to deal with suspected cross-contamination and a sequencing artifact, a later analysis dropped 450 to 700 nucleotide sequences that were highly shared and had low generation probability. In a later analysis, a clonal expansion index was calculated for each public chain from normalized within-repertoire ranks of inferred template counts. Generation probabilities in a later analysis came from a VDJ recombination model fitted to out-of-frame rearrangements, and those results were checked against IGoR. In a later analysis, hypergeometric tests were used to score TCR-TCR, TCR-HLA and TCR-CMV co-occurrence, with a repertoire-size bias correction applied to TCR pairs. To estimate false discovery rates, a later analysis permuted the HLA or CMV assignments 20 times. In a later analysis, co-occurring TCRs were grouped using DBSCAN, with TCRdist sequence similarity added in when clustering inside HLA-allele-positive subsets. For co-occurrence clustering, repertoires with fewer than 30,000 or more than 120,000 public chains were excluded, along with several repertoires with anomalous nucleotide sharing. TCRdb stores this immuneACCESS table with in-frame sequences only. Part of the clones is absent; in the studies checked, under half of the shortfall reflects unresolved V genes, and no reason is known for the rest. The V and J calls and clone size are taken from that table; D and trimming were inferred from the DNA. The sample table contains around 60,000 clones; only one count was recorded for 75% of them. Of the sample, around a quarter is held by the ten largest clones.

To note about this clone: The target of this receptor is not known. Base qualities were left out, and no much larger clone turns up one base away.

In total, fewer than 750 healthy bone marrow donors made up the cohort. Cohort members were all nominally healthy when sampled, although unrecorded immune exposures were likely present. The donor was CMV seropositive and belonged to the group of a few hundred seropositive cohort members. Each donor provided a peripheral blood sample, and peripheral blood mononuclear cells were used for TCR beta sequencing. The Qiagen DNeasy Blood Extraction Kit was used to extract genomic DNA from the blood cell samples. Sequenced material: PBMCs. This receptor was obtained from a woman in her thirties or forties in good health and CMV-seropositive.

The nucleotide sequence is given as TGTGCCAGCTCACCACGAACGGGACAGGGGGGCACCGGGGAGCTGTTTTTT. Its translation is CASSPRTGQGGTGELFF. Here the chain combines TRBV18 and TRBJ2-2, with 11 central nucleotides matching TRBD1. The germline V gene encodes CDR1 KGHSH and CDR2 LQKENI. The CDR3 starts with the cysteine, ends with the phenylalanine, and has 17 residues. Solely the CDR3 DNA is kept, with 51 bases framed from the first base. V loses 1 base at its end and J loses 4 bases; junction bases beyond the gene matches: 5.